This T cell receptor (beta chain) originates from a study of molecular identifiers for immune sequencing clone quantification. A word on this clonotype: At one boundary the junction diverges from the germline segment, which might be a read error.

The CDR3 totals 15 residues. Germline V lookup: CDR1 MNHEY, CDR2 SMNVEV (reference sequence). TCRdb reanalysed the PCR reads using MiXCR and keeps one entry per CDR3 protein. The sample has hundreds of thousands of distinct CDR3 sequences; roughly 24% are singletons. The chain combines TRBV27 with TRBJ2-5, with TRBD2 matching over 7 bases. The receptor's source is a human donor in good health. Some libraries in this study had Jurkat cell RNA spiked in. Sequencing was carried out using naive CD8+ T cells from blood, with Jurkat cell RNA spiked in. The subset denotes: FACS-sorted CD8+CD4-CCR7+CD45RA+ naive T cells. CDR3 in amino acids: CASSSLSGFQETLYF. CDR3 in DNA: TGTGCCAGCAGTTCCCTTAGCGGGTTTCAAGAGACCCTGTACTTC.